What follows is one T cell receptor beta chain and its context. This entry is derived from a study of CXCR3-negative and CXCR3-positive naive CD8 T cells. The germline V gene has CDR1 MGHRA and CDR2 YSYEKL. CDR3 size: 15 residues. Carrying UMI labels, the TRB cDNA libraries were prepared through 5' RACE. TCRdb processed the 5' RACE reads again and assigns one entry to each CDR3 protein, with no DNA. The table for this sample gives over 5,500 distinct CDR3 sequences. V is TRBV4-1 and J is TRBJ1-1; TCRdb's D gene call, TRBD1, goes unchecked for lack of DNA. The TCR comes from a human donor in good health. Some clones in this sample may be carry-over from other donors' samples. Sequenced input: naive CXCR3- CD8+ T cells from blood. Stated subset: CD45RO-CCR7+CD27+CD95- naive CD8+ T cells lacking CXCR3 (TNR3-). CDR3 in amino acids: CASSYRQGSDTEAFF.